Here is one T cell receptor beta chain with its context. Here immunoSEQ multiplex PCR was the method, and the copy in TCRdb shows in-frame clones only, minus some. The repertoire has over 200,000 clones, more than 75% of them found once; the top ten carry 0.95% to 1%. These data come from a study of blood T cell repertoires in COVID-19. The CDR3 consists of 16 residues. The J segment lost 4 bases and the V segment lost 5 bases, leaving 10 bases of the junction unmatched. Looked up from germline, CDR1 is LNHDA and CDR2 is SQIVND (reference sequence). This chain connects TRBV19 to TRBJ2-3, with TRBD1 matching 9 bases. The sequenced sample was peripheral blood. The receptor comes from a middle-aged woman who had recovered from COVID-19. CDR3 coding DNA: TGTGCCAGTAGTCCCCCGGCCGGGACAGGGCCAGATACGCAGTATTTT. Its translation is CASSPPAGTGPDTQYF.